This T cell receptor beta chain emerged from a study of molecular identifiers for immune sequencing clone quantification. At the level of the study: In replicates, the authors split RNA from around 20,000 or 100,000 naive CD8 cells five ways and sequenced four. The study, taken as a whole, reports: It was shown that clones above 20 RNA copies held over 99% of effector molecules, but under 1% in naive cells.

This CDR3 region has 16 residues. Trimming took off 1 base at V and 9 bases at J, with 16 bases between the two ends. The V gene's germline CDR1 is SGHVS and CDR2 FNYEAQ. In preparing bulk TCR libraries, previously described methods and listed TCR primers were used. TCRdb independently ran MiXCR on the PCR reads; one entry per CDR3 protein. Of some 100,000 distinct CDR3 sequences listed, roughly 20% are singletons. This clonotype was counted a few times. The antigen is unknown. Being one base from a much bigger clone, this may be a read error. Given the absence of the conserved phenylalanine or tryptophan at the CDR3 end, a read error is likely.

V usage is TRBV7-6 and J usage is TRBJ2-6; tentatively, D is TRBD2 (5 bases). The specimen was naive CD8+ T cells from blood, with Jurkat cell RNA spiked in. Subset denoted: FACS-sorted CD8+CD4-CCR7+CD45RA+ naive T cells. This receptor was taken from a human donor in good health. Some libraries in this study had Jurkat cell RNA spiked in. The CDR3 region is CASSLEVSGGGNVLTL. The CDR3 region has the DNA TGTGCCAGCAGCTTAGAGGTGTCCGGAGGTGGCAACGTCCTGACTCTC.